Sequencing of this T cell receptor (beta chain) was carried out in a study of T-cell memory formation after mild COVID-19. Study-level findings and limits: Some responding clones appeared in pre-infection memory, suggesting cross-reactive memory joined. Day 15 to 85 contracting clones showed balanced CD4/CD8; later expanders leaned CD4+. Most CD4+ clones that shrank were in CM and EM, while CD8+ ones turned up in EMRA.

A remark on this clonotype: Its antigen is undetermined.

TCRdb redid the calling of the 5' RACE reads with MiXCR, one entry per CDR3 protein. Among 410,000 or so distinct CDR3 sequences, around 22% were seen once, and the ten largest hold about 12%. The length of the CDR3 is 18 residues. Germline assignment: CDR1 SGHRS and CDR2 YFSETQ. After removal of 4 bases from V and 9 bases from J, the junction contained 15 bases not matched to a gene. This receptor was taken from an adult woman who had mild COVID-19 (a few samples of this study predate the infection). Cell type and time point are not known. The specimen sequenced was PBMCs or a T cell subset sorted from them (not recorded which). V gene TRBV5-1 combines with J gene TRBJ2-1; 14 bases line up with TRBD2. CDR3 nucleotide sequence: TGCGCCAGCAGCACCGATCAGACTAGCGGGGGGGCCTTCGGTGAGCAGTTCTTC. Its translation is CASSTDQTSGGAFGEQFF.